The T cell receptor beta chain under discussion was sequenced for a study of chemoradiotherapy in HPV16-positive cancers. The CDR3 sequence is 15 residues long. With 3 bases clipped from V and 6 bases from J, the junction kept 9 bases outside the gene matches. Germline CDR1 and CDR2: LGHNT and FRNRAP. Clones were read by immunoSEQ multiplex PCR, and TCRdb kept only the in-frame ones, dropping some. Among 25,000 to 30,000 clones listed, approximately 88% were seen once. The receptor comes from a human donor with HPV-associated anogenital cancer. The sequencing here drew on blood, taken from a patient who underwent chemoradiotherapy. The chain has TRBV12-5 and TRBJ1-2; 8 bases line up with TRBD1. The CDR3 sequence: CASGFTFGQGNGYTF. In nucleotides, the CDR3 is TGTGCTAGTGGTTTTACCTTCGGACAGGGCAATGGCTACACCTTC.